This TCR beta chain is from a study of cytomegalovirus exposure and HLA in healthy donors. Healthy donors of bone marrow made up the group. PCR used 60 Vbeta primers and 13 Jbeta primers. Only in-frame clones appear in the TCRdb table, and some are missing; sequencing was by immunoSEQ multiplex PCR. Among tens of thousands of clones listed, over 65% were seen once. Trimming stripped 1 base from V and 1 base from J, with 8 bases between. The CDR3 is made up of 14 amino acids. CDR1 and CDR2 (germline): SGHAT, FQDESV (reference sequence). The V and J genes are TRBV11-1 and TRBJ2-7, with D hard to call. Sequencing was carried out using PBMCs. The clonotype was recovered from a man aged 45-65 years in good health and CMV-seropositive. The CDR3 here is CASSLVPQSYEQYF. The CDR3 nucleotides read TGTGCCAGCAGCTTAGTTCCCCAATCCTACGAGCAGTACTTC. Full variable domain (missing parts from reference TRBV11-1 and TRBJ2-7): EAEVAQSPRYKITEKSQAVAFWCDPISGHATLYWYRQILGQGPELLVQFQDESVVDDSQLPKDRFSAERLKGVDSTLKIQPAELGDSAMYLCASSLVPQSYEQYFGPGTRLTVT.